Below, 25 T cell receptor beta chains from the same sample are listed, as sequenced in a study of T cell changes during pregnancy in multiple sclerosis. Sequenced by immunoSEQ multiplex PCR; TCRdb stores in-frame clones only, minus some. The table shows around 30,000 clones, with roughly 89% occurring only once. The specimen was CD8+ T cells from peripheral blood mononuclear cells, collected in the second trimester of pregnancy. The receptor set was obtained from a female donor with multiple sclerosis, enrolled in a pregnancy study.

J is TRBJ1-2 and V is TRBV5-4, with D possibly being TRBD1 (6 bases). Germline V gene sequence: CDR1 SGHNT, CDR2 YYREEE (reference sequence). This CDR3 has 11 amino acids. V lost 4 bases and J 8 bases, leaving 9 bases between the germline ends. The CDR3: CASSPGQGYTF. The CDR3 DNA sequence: TGTGCCAGCAGCCCTGGACAGGGCTACACCTTC.

V gene TRBV6-6 combines with J gene TRBJ2-7; D uncertain. Deletions cut 7 bases from V and 3 bases from J, with 16 bases between. The CDR3 is 14 residues long. The V gene's germline CDR1 is MNHNY and CDR2 SVGAGI (reference sequence). CDR3 sequence reads: CASTDGTVYYEQYF. The CDR3 bases are TGTGCCAGCACCGACGGAACAGTCTACTACGAGCAGTACTTC.

This chain uses TRBV11-3 with TRBJ2-3; possibly TRBD2 for D (6 bases). The length of the CDR3 is 13 residues. V dropped 2 bases and J dropped 4 bases, with 7 bases sitting between them. CDR1 SGHNT and CDR2 YENEEA come from the germline V gene. The CDR3 here is CASSLLASDTQYF. As DNA, the CDR3 is TGTGCCAGCAGCTTACTAGCGTCAGATACGCAGTATTTT.

The chain uses TRBV7-9 and TRBJ1-2; possible D gene TRBD1, 5 bases. Germline CDR1 reads SEHNR; CDR2 reads FQNEAQ (reference sequence). The CDR3 consists of 16 residues. V was shortened by 2 bases and J by 7 bases, with 20 bases between the two germline ends. CDR3 DNA sequence: TGTGCCAGCAGCTTAAATTCTGCAGGGCCGGGCATTGGCTACACCTTC. The encoded protein is CASSLNSAGPGIGYTF.

This clone was detected only once. The chain combines TRBV2 with TRBJ2-7; weak D call: TRBD1 (5 bases). The CDR3 length is 12 residues. Trimming left V 11 bases short and J 5 bases short, with 16 bases between. CDR1 and CDR2 (germline): SNHLY, FYNNEI. CDR3 protein: CALRQGRNEQYF. For the CDR3, the DNA is TGTGCCCTCAGGCAGGGAAGGAACGAGCAGTACTTC.

V is TRBV27 and J is TRBJ2-1; 7 bases match TRBD2. The CDR3 sequence is 14 residues long. V trimming: 3 bases; J trimming: 4 bases; junction bases outside the gene matches: 3. Germline V gene sequence: CDR1 MNHEY, CDR2 SMNVEV (reference sequence). The CDR3 loop is CASSFLAVYNEQFF. The DNA for the CDR3 is TGTGCCAGCAGTTTTCTAGCGGTGTACAATGAGCAGTTCTTC.

This chain connects TRBV6-4 to TRBJ1-6; possible D gene TRBD1, 6 bases. The V gene's germline CDR1 is MRHNA and CDR2 SNTAGT. The CDR3 runs to 15 residues. V was pared by 2 bases and J by 6 bases, with 11 bases between. CDR3 sequence reads: CASSDDGQPNSPLHF. CDR3 bases: TGTGCCAGCAGTGACGACGGACAGCCTAATTCACCCCTCCACTTT.

This sequence joins TRBV5-6 and TRBJ2-7; 9 bases are a match to TRBD1. Germline-derived CDR1 and CDR2 are SGHDT and YYEEEE. Trimming at V came to 3 bases and at J to 6 bases, leaving 4 bases not matched to a gene. The CDR3 covers 13 residues. The CDR3 spells CASSWTGVREQYF. CDR3 in DNA: TGTGCCAGCAGCTGGACAGGGGTTCGCGAGCAGTACTTC.

This sequence joins TRBV6-1 and TRBJ2-5, with a tentative D call TRBD1 (7 bases). This CDR3 has 16 amino acids. In germline, CDR1 is MNHNS, CDR2 SASEGT. Trimming stripped 1 base from V and 6 bases from J, with 18 bases between. The CDR3 region is CASSEGGAAGGKTQYF. In nucleotides, the CDR3 is TGTGCCAGCAGTGAAGGGGGAGCGGCAGGGGGGAAGACCCAGTACTTC.

The chain is built from TRBV19 and TRBJ2-7; TRBD1 matches 11 bases. V was clipped by 4 bases and J by 3 bases; unmatched bases: 5. The CDR3 sequence is 15 residues long. Germline-derived CDR1 and CDR2 are LNHDA and SQIVND (reference sequence). The CDR3 here is CASSRDRGADYEQYF. CDR3 nucleotides: TGTGCCAGTAGTAGGGACAGGGGGGCAGACTACGAGCAGTACTTC.

The chain couples TRBV13 to TRBJ1-3; D call uncertain. From germline, CDR1 is PRHDT and CDR2 FYEKMQ (reference sequence). The CDR3 has 14 amino acids. Between the trimmed V and J ends, which lost 0 bases and 3 bases, there was a span of 6 bases. The CDR3 region has the DNA TGTGCCAGCAGCTTAGGGGGCCTTGGAAACACCATATATTTT. Its protein product is CASSLGGLGNTIYF.

The CDR3 bases are TGTGCCAGCAGTTGGGAGGCGAGAGGTCAGCCCCAGCATTTT. Translating it yields CASSWEARGQPQHF. The V call is TRBV27, the J call TRBJ1-5; D remains ambiguous. CDR1 is MNHEY and CDR2 is SMNVEV in the germline V gene (reference sequence). The CDR3 runs to 14 residues. Trimming removed 4 bases at V and 6 bases at J, with 13 bases between.

The chain employs TRBV13 and TRBJ2-1; maybe TRBD1 (8 bases). Germline assignment: CDR1 PRHDT and CDR2 FYEKMQ (reference sequence). The CDR3 is 18 amino acids. The germline V and J ends were trimmed by 2 bases and 4 bases, with 21 bases remaining between them. The CDR3: CASSLQGAAGGTYNEQFF. The CDR3 region has the DNA TGTGCCAGCAGCTTACAGGGGGCCGCCGGGGGGACTTACAATGAGCAGTTCTTC.

The chain recombines TRBV9 with TRBJ1-3, with D perhaps matching TRBD1 (6 bases). V was trimmed by 3 bases and J by 4 bases, leaving 11 bases between them. CDR3 length equals 14 residues. CDR1 and CDR2 from the germline V gene are SGDLS and YYNGEE. DNA of the CDR3: TGTGCCAGCAGCGGAGGACAGAGGGGAAACACCATATATTTT. Its protein product is CASSGGQRGNTIYF. Together with reference TRBV9 and TRBJ1-3, the CDR3 gives the full variable domain: DSGVTQTPKHLITATGQRVTLRCSPRSGDLSVYWYQQSLDQGLQFLIQYYNGEERAKGNILERFSAQQFPDLHSELNLSSLELGDSALYFCASSGGQRGNTIYFGEGSWLTVV.

This chain joins TRBV5-1 and TRBJ2-1, with D possibly matching TRBD2 (6 bases). The CDR3 extends over 17 amino acids. CDR1 and CDR2 (germline): SGHRS, YFSETQ. The V gene lost 0 bases and the J gene lost 0 bases, with 13 bases spanning the gap. The CDR3 DNA reads as TGCGCCAGCAGCTTGGCCCCTAGCGACAGCTCCTACAATGAGCAGTTCTTC. Protein sequence: CASSLAPSDSSYNEQFF.

This chain joins TRBV10-1 and TRBJ2-7; D might be TRBD1 (5 bases). Germline CDR1 WNHNN, CDR2 SYGVQD (reference sequence). V shed 2 bases and J shed 4 bases, with 12 bases lying between them. CDR3 length: 14 amino acids. The DNA for the CDR3 is TGCGCCAGCAGTGAGATACAGGAATCTTACGAGCAGTACTTC. It encodes CASSEIQESYEQYF.

The J gene is TRBJ2-1, the V gene TRBV7-9; the match to TRBD2 covers 10 bases. With 5 bases clipped from V and 8 bases from J, the junction kept 15 bases outside the gene matches. This CDR3 contains 17 residues. From germline, CDR1 is SEHNR and CDR2 FQNEAQ (reference sequence). The CDR3 DNA is TGTGCCAGCAGCGAGCCCTTCAGGCTGCTAGCGGGAGATGAGCAGTTCTTC. This translates into CASSEPFRLLAGDEQFF. The full variable domain, in which reference TRBV7-9 and TRBJ2-1 provide the parts outside the CDR3, is DTGVSQNPRHKITKRGQNVTFRCDPISEHNRLYWYRQTLGQGPEFLTYFQNEAQLEKSRLLSDRFSAERPKGSFSTLEIQRTEQGDSAMYLCASSEPFRLLAGDEQFFGPGTRLTVL.

The V gene is TRBV2, the J gene TRBJ2-7; TRBD1 matches 7 bases. The CDR3 has 15 amino acids. V trimming: 6 bases; J trimming: 3 bases; junction bases outside the gene matches: 11. Per germline, CDR1 SNHLY and CDR2 FYNNEI. For the CDR3, the DNA is TGTGCCAGCAGGGTACAGACAGGGCCAGGCTACGAGCAGTACTTC. It translates to CASRVQTGPGYEQYF.

J is TRBJ2-7 and V is TRBV5-6; 12 bases align to TRBD2. The J segment lost 11 bases and the V segment lost 0 bases, leaving 3 bases of the junction unmatched. The CDR3 sequence is 13 residues long. CDR1 is SGHDT, CDR2 YYEEEE, per germline. CDR3 amino acids: CASSLGLAGDEYF. The CDR3 coding sequence is TGTGCCAGCAGCTTGGGACTAGCGGGAGATGAGTACTTC.

The J gene is TRBJ1-4, the V gene TRBV27, with 9 bases identical to TRBD1. This CDR3 has 15 amino acids. V trimming: 6 bases; J trimming: 6 bases; junction bases outside the gene matches: 8. The germline V gene has CDR1 MNHEY and CDR2 SMNVEV (reference sequence). In nucleotides, the CDR3 is TGTGCCAGCAGATTTCCGGGACAGGGTGATGAAAAACTGTTTTTT. Translating it yields CASRFPGQGDEKLFF. The full variable domain, in which reference TRBV27 and TRBJ1-4 provide the parts outside the CDR3, is EAQVTQNPRYLITVTGKKLTVTCSQNMNHEYMSWYRQDPGLGLRQIYYSMNVEVTDKGDVPEGYKVSRKEKRNFPLILESPSPNQTSLYFCASRFPGQGDEKLFFGSGTQLSVL.

This clone was observed once. The chain is built from TRBV19 and TRBJ2-6; D is undetermined. The germline gives CDR1 LNHDA, CDR2 SQIVND (reference sequence). Between the trimmed V and J ends, which lost 9 bases and 2 bases, there was a span of 11 bases. This CDR3 spans 14 amino acids. The CDR3 reads CASQFSPGANVLTF. CDR3 nucleotide sequence: TGTGCCAGCCAATTTAGCCCTGGGGCCAACGTCCTGACTTTC.

The J gene is TRBJ1-1, the V gene TRBV6-1; D perhaps matches TRBD1 (6 bases). The V end was cut by 8 bases, the J end by 1 base, with 11 bases between. Germline V lookup: CDR1 MNHNS, CDR2 SASEGT. This CDR3 spans 13 amino acids. CDR3 protein: CASGVTGNTEAFF. Written as DNA, the CDR3 is TGTGCCAGCGGGGTGACAGGGAACACTGAAGCTTTCTTT.

CDR3 region: CASSHPLTSGRSMSSYNEQFF. The CDR3 nucleotides read TGTGCCAGCAGCCATCCCCTGACTAGCGGGAGGTCTATGAGCTCCTACAATGAGCAGTTCTTC. The chain employs TRBV9 and TRBJ2-1; 13 nucleotides agree with TRBD2. Germline CDR1 reads SGDLS; CDR2 reads YYNGEE. This CDR3 has 21 amino acids. V trimming: 4 bases; J trimming: 0 bases; junction bases outside the gene matches: 16.

The chain combines TRBV7-6 with TRBJ2-3, with 11 bases fitting TRBD2. V gave up 3 bases and J gave up 6 bases; unmatched junction bases: 5. Germline V lookup: CDR1 SGHVS, CDR2 FNYEAQ. The CDR3 runs 15 residues. Here the CDR3 reads CASSFTSGGGDTQYF. CDR3 coding DNA: TGTGCCAGCAGCTTCACTAGCGGGGGCGGGGATACGCAGTATTTT.

The chain carries TRBV25-1 and TRBJ2-7, with TRBD1 as a possible D gene (5 bases). V was clipped by 8 bases and J by 9 bases, with 17 bases between them. The CDR3 is made up of 12 amino acids. Germline loops: CDR1 MGHDK, CDR2 SYGVNS. CDR3 DNA sequence: TGTGCCAGCCTCGGCCGACAGCGAATGCAGTACTTC. Residues: CASLGRQRMQYF.